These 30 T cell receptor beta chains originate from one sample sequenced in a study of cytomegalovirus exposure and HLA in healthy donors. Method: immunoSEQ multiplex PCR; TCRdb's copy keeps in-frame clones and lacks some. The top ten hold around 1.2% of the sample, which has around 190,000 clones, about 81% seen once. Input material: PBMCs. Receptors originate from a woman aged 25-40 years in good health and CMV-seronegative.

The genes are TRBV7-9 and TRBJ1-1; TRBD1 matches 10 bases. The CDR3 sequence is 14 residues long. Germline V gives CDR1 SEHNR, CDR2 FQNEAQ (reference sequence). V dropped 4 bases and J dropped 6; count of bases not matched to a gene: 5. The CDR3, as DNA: TGTGCCAGCAGCTCCCGACAGGGGGCCTCTGAAGCTTTCTTT. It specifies CASSSRQGASEAFF.

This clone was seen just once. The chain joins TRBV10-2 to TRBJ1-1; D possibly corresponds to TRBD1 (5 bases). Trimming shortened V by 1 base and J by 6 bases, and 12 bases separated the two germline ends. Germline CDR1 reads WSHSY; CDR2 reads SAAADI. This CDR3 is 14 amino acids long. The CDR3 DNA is TGCGCCAGCAGTGAGTTTCGACAGATATCTGAAGCTTTCTTT. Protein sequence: CASSEFRQISEAFF.

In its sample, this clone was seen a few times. DNA for the CDR3: TGTGCCAGCAGGCAGGACAGACATCAGCCCCAGCATTTT. Translated: CASRQDRHQPQHF. The rearrangement joins TRBV27 to TRBJ1-5; possible D gene TRBD1, 6 bases. Germline V gene sequence: CDR1 MNHEY, CDR2 SMNVEV (reference sequence). The CDR3 runs 13 residues. Trimming shortened V by 6 bases and J by 5 bases, and 11 bases separated the two germline ends.

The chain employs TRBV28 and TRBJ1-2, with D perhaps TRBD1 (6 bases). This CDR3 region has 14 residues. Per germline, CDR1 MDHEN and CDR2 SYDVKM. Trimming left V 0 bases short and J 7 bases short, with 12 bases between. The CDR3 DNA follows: TGTGCCAGCAGTTTATGGGCAGGGGTCGGTGGCTACACCTTC. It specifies CASSLWAGVGGYTF.

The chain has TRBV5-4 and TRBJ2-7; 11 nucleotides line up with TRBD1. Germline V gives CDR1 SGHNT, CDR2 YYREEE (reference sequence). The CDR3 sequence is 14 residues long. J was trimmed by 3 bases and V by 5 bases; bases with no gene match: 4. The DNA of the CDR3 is TGTGCCAGCAGTGACGGGACAGGGGGCTACGAGCAGTACTTC. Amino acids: CASSDGTGGYEQYF.

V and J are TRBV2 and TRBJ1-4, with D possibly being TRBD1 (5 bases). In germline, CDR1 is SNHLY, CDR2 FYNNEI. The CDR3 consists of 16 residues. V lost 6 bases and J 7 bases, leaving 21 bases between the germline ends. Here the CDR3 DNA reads TGTGCCAGCAGGGGGGGGACGTCGTGGTCCGGTGAAAAACTGTTTTTT. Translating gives CASRGGTSWSGEKLFF.

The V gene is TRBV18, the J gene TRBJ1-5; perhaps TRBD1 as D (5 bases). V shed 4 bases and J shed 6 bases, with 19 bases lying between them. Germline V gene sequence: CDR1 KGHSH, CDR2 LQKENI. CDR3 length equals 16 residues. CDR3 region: CASSREGVQVRQPQHF. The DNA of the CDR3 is TGTGCCAGCTCACGGGAAGGGGTGCAGGTCCGTCAGCCCCAGCATTTT.

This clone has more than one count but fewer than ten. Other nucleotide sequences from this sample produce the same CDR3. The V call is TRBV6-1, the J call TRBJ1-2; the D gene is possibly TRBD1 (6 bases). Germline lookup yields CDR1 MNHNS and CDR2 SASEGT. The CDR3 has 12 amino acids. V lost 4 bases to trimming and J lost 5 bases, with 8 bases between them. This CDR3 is CASSADSYGYTF. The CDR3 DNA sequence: TGTGCCAGCAGTGCGGACAGTTATGGCTACACCTTC.

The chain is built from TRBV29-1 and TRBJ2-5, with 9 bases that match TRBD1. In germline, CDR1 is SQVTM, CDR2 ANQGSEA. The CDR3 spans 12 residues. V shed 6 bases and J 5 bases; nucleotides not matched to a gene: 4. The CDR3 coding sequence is TGCAGCGTCGGGACAGGGCGCGAGACCCAGTACTTC. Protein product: CSVGTGRETQYF.

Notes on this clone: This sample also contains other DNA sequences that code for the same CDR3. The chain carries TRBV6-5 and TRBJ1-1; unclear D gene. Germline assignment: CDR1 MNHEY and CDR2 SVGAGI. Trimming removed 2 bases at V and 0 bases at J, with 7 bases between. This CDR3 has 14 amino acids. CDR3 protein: CASSYRGVNTEAFF. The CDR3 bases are TGTGCCAGCAGTTACCGGGGAGTGAACACTGAAGCTTTCTTT.

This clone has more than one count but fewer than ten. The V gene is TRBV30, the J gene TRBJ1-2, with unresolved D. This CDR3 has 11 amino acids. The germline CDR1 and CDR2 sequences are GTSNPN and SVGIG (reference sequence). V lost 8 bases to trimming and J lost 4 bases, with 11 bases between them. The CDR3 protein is CAAPGSYGYTF. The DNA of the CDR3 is TGTGCCGCACCTGGGAGCTATGGCTACACCTTC.

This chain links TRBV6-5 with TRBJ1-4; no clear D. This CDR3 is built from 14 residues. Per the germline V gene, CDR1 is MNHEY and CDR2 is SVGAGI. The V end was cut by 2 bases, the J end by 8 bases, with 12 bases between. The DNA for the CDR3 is TGTGCCAGCAGTTACGCCGGAGGTTTGGAAAAACTGTTTTTT. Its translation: CASSYAGGLEKLFF.

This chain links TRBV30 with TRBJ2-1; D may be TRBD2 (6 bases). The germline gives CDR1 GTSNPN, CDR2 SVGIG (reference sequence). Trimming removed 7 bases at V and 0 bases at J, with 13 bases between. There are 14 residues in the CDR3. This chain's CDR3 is CASRDFRSYNEQFF. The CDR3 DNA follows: TGTGCCTCCCGGGACTTCCGCTCCTACAATGAGCAGTTCTTC.

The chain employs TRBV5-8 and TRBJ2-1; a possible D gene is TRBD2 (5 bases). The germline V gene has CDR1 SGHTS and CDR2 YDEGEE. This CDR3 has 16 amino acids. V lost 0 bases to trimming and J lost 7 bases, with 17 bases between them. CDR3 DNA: TGTGCCAGCAGCTTGGAGGAAAGGTTAGCGAGAAATGAGCAGTTCTTC. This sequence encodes CASSLEERLARNEQFF.

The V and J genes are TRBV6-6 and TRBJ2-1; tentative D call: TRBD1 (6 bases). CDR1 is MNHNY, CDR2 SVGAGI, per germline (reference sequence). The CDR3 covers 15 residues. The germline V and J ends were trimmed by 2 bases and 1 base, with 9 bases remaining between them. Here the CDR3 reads CASSYTRGSYNEQFF. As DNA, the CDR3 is TGTGCCAGCAGTTACACTAGGGGGTCCTACAATGAGCAGTTCTTC.

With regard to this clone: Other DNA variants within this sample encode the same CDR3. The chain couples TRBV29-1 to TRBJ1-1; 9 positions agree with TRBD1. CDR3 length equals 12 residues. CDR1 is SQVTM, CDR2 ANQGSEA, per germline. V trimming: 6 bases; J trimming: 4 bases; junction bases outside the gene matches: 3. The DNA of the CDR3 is TGCAGCGTGGGACAGGGAGGCACTGAAGCTTTCTTT. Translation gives CSVGQGGTEAFF.

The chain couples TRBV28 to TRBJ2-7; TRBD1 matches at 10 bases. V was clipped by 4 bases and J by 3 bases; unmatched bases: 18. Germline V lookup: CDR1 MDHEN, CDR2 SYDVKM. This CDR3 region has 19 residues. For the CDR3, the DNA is TGTGCCAGCAGTTCCCCATTAATCTTGACAGGGGGCGCAAGCTACGAGCAGTACTTC. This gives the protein CASSSPLILTGGASYEQYF. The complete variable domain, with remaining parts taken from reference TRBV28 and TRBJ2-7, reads DVKVTQSSRYLVKRTGEKVFLECVQDMDHENMFWYRQDPGLGLRLIYFSYDVKMKEKGDIPEGYSVSREKKERFSLILESASTNQTSMYLCASSSPLILTGGASYEQYFGPGTRLTVT.

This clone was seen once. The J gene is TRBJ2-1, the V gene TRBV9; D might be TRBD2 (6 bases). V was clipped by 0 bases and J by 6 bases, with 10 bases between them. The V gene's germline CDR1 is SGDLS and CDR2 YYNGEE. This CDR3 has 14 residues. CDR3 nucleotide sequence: TGTGCCAGCAGCGTAGTTGGGGGAGGCAATGAGCAGTTCTTC. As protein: CASSVVGGGNEQFF.

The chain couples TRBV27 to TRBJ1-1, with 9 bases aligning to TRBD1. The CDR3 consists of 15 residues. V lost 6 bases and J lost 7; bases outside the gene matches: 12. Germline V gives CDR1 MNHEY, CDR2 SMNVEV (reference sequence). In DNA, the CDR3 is TGTGCCAGCAGCGAGGGACAGGGAAAGGTGGGTGAAGCTTTCTTT. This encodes CASSEGQGKVGEAFF.

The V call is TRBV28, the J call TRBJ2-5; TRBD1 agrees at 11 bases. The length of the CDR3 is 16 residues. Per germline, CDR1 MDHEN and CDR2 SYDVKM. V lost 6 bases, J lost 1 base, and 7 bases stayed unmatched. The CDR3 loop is CASRPAGTGGQETQYF. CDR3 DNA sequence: TGTGCCAGCAGACCGGCGGGGACAGGGGGCCAAGAGACCCAGTACTTC.

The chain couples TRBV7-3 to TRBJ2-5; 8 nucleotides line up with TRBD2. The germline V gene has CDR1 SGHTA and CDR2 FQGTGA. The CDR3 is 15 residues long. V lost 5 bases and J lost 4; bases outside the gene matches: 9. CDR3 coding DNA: TGTGCCAGCAGCCTATCAGCGGGGGAGACAGAGACCCAGTACTTC. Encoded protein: CASSLSAGETETQYF.

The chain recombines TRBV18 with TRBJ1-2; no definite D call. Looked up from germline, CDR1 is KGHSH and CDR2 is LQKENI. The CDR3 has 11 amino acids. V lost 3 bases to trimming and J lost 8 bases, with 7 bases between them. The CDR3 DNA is TGTGCCAGCTCACCCCCCTCGGGCTACACCTTC. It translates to CASSPPSGYTF.

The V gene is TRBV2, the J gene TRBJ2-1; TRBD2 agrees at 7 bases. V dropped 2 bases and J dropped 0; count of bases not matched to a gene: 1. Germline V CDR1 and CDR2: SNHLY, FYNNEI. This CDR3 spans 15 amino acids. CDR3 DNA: TGTGCCAGCAGTGAACGCGGGGGCTCCTACAATGAGCAGTTCTTC. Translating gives CASSERGGSYNEQFF.

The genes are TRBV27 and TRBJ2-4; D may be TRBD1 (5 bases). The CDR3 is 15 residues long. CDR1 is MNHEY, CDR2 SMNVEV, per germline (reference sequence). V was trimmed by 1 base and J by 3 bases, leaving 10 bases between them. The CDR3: CASSLLGAGKNIQYF. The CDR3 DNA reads TGTGCCAGCAGTTTATTAGGGGCAGGCAAAAACATTCAGTACTTC.

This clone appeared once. The CDR3, as DNA: TGTGCCAGCAGCCTGGGACAGATGAACACTGAAGCTTTCTTT. It specifies CASSLGQMNTEAFF. This sequence joins TRBV27 and TRBJ1-1; 7 bases are a match to TRBD1. The CDR3 totals 14 residues. With V trimmed by 6 bases and J by 0 bases, 4 bases remained unmatched. Per the germline V gene, CDR1 is MNHEY and CDR2 is SMNVEV (reference sequence).

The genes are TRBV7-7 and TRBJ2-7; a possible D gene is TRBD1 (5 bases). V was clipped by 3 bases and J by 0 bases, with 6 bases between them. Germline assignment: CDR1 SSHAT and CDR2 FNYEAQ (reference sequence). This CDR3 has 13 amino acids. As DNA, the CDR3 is TGTGCCAGCAGCTTGGACACCTCCTACGAGCAGTACTTC. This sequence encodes CASSLDTSYEQYF.

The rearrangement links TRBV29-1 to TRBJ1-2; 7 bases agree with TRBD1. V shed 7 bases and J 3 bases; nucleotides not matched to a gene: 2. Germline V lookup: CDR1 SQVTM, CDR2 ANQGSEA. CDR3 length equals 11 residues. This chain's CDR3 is CSGQGDYGYTF. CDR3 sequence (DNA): TGCAGCGGACAGGGAGACTATGGCTACACCTTC.

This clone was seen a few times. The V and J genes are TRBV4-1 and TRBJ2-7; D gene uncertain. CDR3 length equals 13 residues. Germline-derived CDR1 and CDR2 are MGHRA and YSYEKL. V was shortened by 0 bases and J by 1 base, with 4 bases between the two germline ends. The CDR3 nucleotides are TGCGCCAGCAGCCAAGACTCGTCCTACGAGCAGTACTTC. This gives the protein CASSQDSSYEQYF.

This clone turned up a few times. The CDR3 spells CASSRLEGLGREAFF. The CDR3 DNA follows: TGTGCCAGCTCACGCTTAGAGGGTCTGGGGAGGGAAGCTTTCTTT. The chain combines TRBV18 with TRBJ1-1; D remains unclear. There are 15 residues in the CDR3. Germline-derived CDR1 and CDR2 are KGHSH and LQKENI. V gave up 4 bases and J gave up 8 bases, with 20 bases separating them.

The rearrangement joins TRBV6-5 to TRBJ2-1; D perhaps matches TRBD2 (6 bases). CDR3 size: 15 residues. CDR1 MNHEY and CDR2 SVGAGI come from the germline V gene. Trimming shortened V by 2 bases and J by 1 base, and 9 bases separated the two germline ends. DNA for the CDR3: TGTGCCAGCAGTTACCGGGACTCTTCCTACAATGAGCAGTTCTTC. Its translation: CASSYRDSSYNEQFF.